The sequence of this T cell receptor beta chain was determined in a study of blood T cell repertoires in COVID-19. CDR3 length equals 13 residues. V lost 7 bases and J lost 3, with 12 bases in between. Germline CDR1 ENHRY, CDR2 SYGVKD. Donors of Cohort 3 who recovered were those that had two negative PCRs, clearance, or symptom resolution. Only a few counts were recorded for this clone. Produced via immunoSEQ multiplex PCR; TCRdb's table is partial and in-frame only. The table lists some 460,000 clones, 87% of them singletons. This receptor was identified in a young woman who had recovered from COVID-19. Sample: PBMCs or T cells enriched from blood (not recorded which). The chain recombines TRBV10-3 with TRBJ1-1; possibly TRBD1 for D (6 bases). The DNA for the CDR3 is TGTGCCATCACCCACAGGGATGACACTGAAGCTTTCTTT. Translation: CAITHRDDTEAFF.